These T cell receptor beta chains were read from a single sample in a study of cytomegalovirus exposure and HLA in healthy donors. Sequencing was performed with immunoSEQ multiplex PCR; in TCRdb, only in-frame clones are kept and a portion is missing. Among 120,000 or so clones listed, 15% were seen once. The sequenced sample was PBMCs. These receptors originate from a woman aged 18-29 years in good health and CMV-seronegative. CDR3s include the opening cysteine and the closing phenylalanine or tryptophan.

J gene: TRBJ1-4; V gene: TRBV5-8; CDR3 protein: CASSLGQGIGKLFF
J gene: TRBJ1-2; V gene: TRBV7-8; CDR3 protein: CASSPGQGRNYGYTF
J gene: TRBJ1-2; V gene: TRBV18; CDR3 protein: CASSEDSGGSGYTF
J gene: TRBJ2-7; V gene: TRBV7-3; CDR3 protein: CASSLAVRAEQYF
J gene: TRBJ2-1; V gene: TRBV4-1; CDR3 protein: CASSQVVLAGGRGEFF
J gene: TRBJ2-1; V gene: TRBV5-1; CDR3 protein: CASSLAASGRTEQFF
J gene: TRBJ2-2; V gene: TRBV7-8; CDR3 protein: CASSLAEDRANTGELFF
J gene: TRBJ2-2; V gene: TRBV7-2; CDR3 protein: CASSSNSGLTANGELFF
J gene: TRBJ1-4; V gene: TRBV30; CDR3 protein: CAWSRPGTPGGKLFF
J gene: TRBJ2-7; V gene: TRBV15; CDR3 protein: CATSTTGSETYEQYF
J gene: TRBJ2-7; V gene: TRBV6-6; CDR3 protein: CASSPPRQGFYEQYF
J gene: TRBJ2-5; V gene: TRBV5-1; CDR3 protein: CASSLADGQQETQYF
J gene: TRBJ1-2; V gene: TRBV5-1; CDR3 protein: CASSLDRGGYTF
J gene: TRBJ2-3; V gene: TRBV5-1; CDR3 protein: CASSSTAGTDTQYF
J gene: TRBJ2-1; V gene: TRBV7-8; CDR3 protein: CASSLGRQVEQFF
J gene: TRBJ2-5; V gene: TRBV2; CDR3 protein: CASSRDRGGETQYF
J gene: TRBJ2-5; V gene: TRBV7-9; CDR3 protein: CASSPQGGETQYF
J gene: TRBJ2-1; V gene: TRBV28; CDR3 protein: CASSALGGGDEQFF
J gene: TRBJ1-5; V gene: TRBV7-9; CDR3 protein: CASSQGQGLGQPQHF
J gene: .; V gene: TRBV29-1; CDR3 protein: CSVRTSGSYEQYF
J gene: TRBJ2-1; V gene: TRBV5-4; CDR3 protein: CASSLGSGSGYNEQFF
J gene: TRBJ1-1; V gene: TRBV7-8; CDR3 protein: CASSSRQGAQIATEAFF
J gene: TRBJ1-2; V gene: TRBV5-6; CDR3 protein: CASSLDSNYGYTF
J gene: TRBJ1-1; V gene: TRBV28; CDR3 protein: CASSLLYRWDPEAFF
J gene: TRBJ2-1; V gene: TRBV4-1; CDR3 protein: CASSQLQGPYNEQFF
J gene: TRBJ2-1; V gene: TRBV4-1; CDR3 protein: CASSQRDRGLVLNEQFF
J gene: TRBJ1-6; V gene: TRBV29-1; CDR3 protein: CSAREVGENSPLHF
J gene: TRBJ1-2; V gene: TRBV2; CDR3 protein: CASTERAGGDGYTF
J gene: TRBJ1-6; V gene: TRBV19; CDR3 protein: CASSIQASYNSPLHF
J gene: TRBJ2-6; V gene: TRBV5-6; CDR3 protein: CASRPGTIPSGANVLTF
J gene: TRBJ2-5; V gene: TRBV5-6; CDR3 protein: CASSSRTQQETQYF
J gene: TRBJ2-5; V gene: TRBV6-6; CDR3 protein: CASSYRDRHETQYF
J gene: TRBJ2-7; V gene: TRBV18; CDR3 protein: CASSMRREAGTYEQYF
J gene: TRBJ2-2; V gene: TRBV19; CDR3 protein: CASSTLQETGELFF
J gene: TRBJ1-1; V gene: TRBV7-9; CDR3 protein: CASSRTGTEAFF
J gene: TRBJ1-5; V gene: TRBV19; CDR3 protein: CASSIDLQEGQPQHF
J gene: TRBJ2-7; V gene: TRBV7-2; CDR3 protein: CASSPRTSGARYEQYF
J gene: TRBJ2-5; V gene: TRBV5-1; CDR3 protein: CASSLVDGSGKTQYF
J gene: TRBJ2-1; V gene: TRBV7-2; CDR3 protein: CASSLEPRGSYNEQFF
J gene: TRBJ1-1; V gene: TRBV7-9; CDR3 protein: CASSYRQYTEAFF
J gene: TRBJ2-7; V gene: TRBV6-5; CDR3 protein: CASSYSRRLYEQYF
J gene: TRBJ2-1; V gene: TRBV5-4; CDR3 protein: CASSRGGGSYNEQFF
J gene: TRBJ1-2; V gene: TRBV19; CDR3 protein: CASSITPGKGALDGYTF
J gene: TRBJ2-1; V gene: TRBV6-6; CDR3 protein: CASSRGGPNEQFF
J gene: TRBJ1-1; V gene: TRBV7-2; CDR3 protein: CASSPKGAPTEAFF
J gene: TRBJ2-7; V gene: TRBV7-9; CDR3 protein: CASTDSDSYEQYF
J gene: TRBJ1-1; V gene: TRBV9; CDR3 protein: CASSVTVNTEAFF
J gene: TRBJ2-1; V gene: TRBV14; CDR3 protein: CASSHFSGQPNNEQFF
J gene: TRBJ1-2; V gene: TRBV28; CDR3 protein: CASSSATGTRPNYGYTF
J gene: TRBJ1-2; V gene: TRBV7-9; CDR3 protein: CASSLGAERDGYTF
J gene: TRBJ2-1; V gene: TRBV29-1; CDR3 protein: CSVDGGRVAYNEQFF